Listed here is a single TCR beta chain. The target antigen is unknown. The CDR3 extends over 14 amino acids. Germline trimming cut 6 bases from V and 1 base from J; bases unmatched to any gene: 3. Germline V gene data show CDR1 as LNHDA and CDR2 as SQIVND (reference sequence). The record originates from a study of T-cell memory formation after mild COVID-19. Study-level information: Most TCR clusters belonged to a single donor.

Findings and caveats of the study: Within pre-infection memory, some responding clones were found, suggesting cross-reactive memory joined.

TCRdb ran MiXCR on the 5' RACE reads and lists one entry per CDR3 protein. The table records under 50,000 distinct CDR3 sequences, roughly 27% of them present only once. The receptor's source is a man aged 18 to 30 who had mild COVID-19 (a few samples of this study predate the infection). Cell type and time point are not known. Sample: PBMCs or a T cell subset sorted from them (not recorded which). V and J are TRBV19 and TRBJ1-5; 7 nucleotides line up with TRBD1. The DNA of the CDR3 is TGTGCCAGTAGAGTACAGGGGAGCAATCAGCCCCAGCATTTT. It specifies CASRVQGSNQPQHF.